This entry lists 21 T cell receptor beta chains sequenced from one sample in a study of CD8 T cells in Susac syndrome (dated by TCRdb to the late 2010s). The method behind the library was the immunoSEQ multiplex PCR assay. RNA was extracted using the RNeasy kit, and roughly 0.45 to 1 ug of the RNA was reverse transcribed with random hexamers. TCRdb took the public reads, trimmed them with fastp at Q25, ran MiXCR for clone calling and kept in-frame beta chains. Each entry merges the rows of one CDR3 protein and shows their most common DNA and genes. This sample lists about 200,000 distinct CDR3 sequences; 85% to 95% were detected once. Of the sample, approximately 0.094% falls within the top ten clones. The source material was CD4+ T cells from PBMCs. These receptors were collected from a human donor in good health.

V usage is TRBV20-1 and J usage is TRBJ2-3; TRBD1 agrees at 8 bases. CDR1 and CDR2 from the germline V gene are DFQATT and SNEGSKA (reference sequence). CDR3 length equals 12 residues. The CDR3 is CTAGGSADTQYF. The CDR3 bases are TGCACCGCAGGGGGCTCGGCAGATACGCAGTATTTT.

This chain joins TRBV9 and TRBJ1-5; D unclear. The germline V gene has CDR1 SGDLS and CDR2 YYNGEE. The CDR3 has 14 amino acids. Trimming removed 4 bases from V and 4 bases from J, with 12 bases in between. The CDR3 loop is CASSLEDFNQPQHF. The CDR3 bases are TGTGCCAGCAGCCTCGAGGACTTTAATCAGCCCCAGCATTTT.

In DNA form, the CDR3 reads TGTGCCAGCAGTCCGACAGGGCGGGACACTGAAGCTTTCTTT. This codes for CASSPTGRDTEAFF. The chain is built from TRBV12-3 or TRBV12-4 and TRBJ1-1; 7 bases agree with TRBD1. The V and J ends lost 5 bases and 3 bases, in that order; junction bases with no gene match: 6. This CDR3 is built from 14 residues.

The J gene is TRBJ1-5, the V gene TRBV20-1; D unresolved. This CDR3 spans 14 amino acids. V was cut by 6 bases and J by 5 bases, with 17 bases left in between. The germline V gene encodes CDR1 DFQATT and CDR2 SNEGSKA (reference sequence). CDR3 in DNA: TGCAGTGCCCCCCCGGTTGCCGGGGATCAGCCCCAGCATTTT. Its protein product is CSAPPVAGDQPQHF.

This sequence joins TRBV20-1 and TRBJ2-7, with 9 bases fitting TRBD2. There are 14 residues in the CDR3. V shed 3 bases, J shed 0 bases, and the junction held 3 bases outside the gene matches. In germline, CDR1 is DFQATT, CDR2 SNEGSKA (reference sequence). This CDR3 is CSASLAGNSYEQYF. The CDR3 DNA is TGCAGTGCTAGTCTAGCGGGGAACTCCTACGAGCAGTACTTC.

The rearrangement uses TRBV24-1 and TRBJ2-5; no clear D. There are 12 residues in the CDR3. With 3 bases removed from V and 8 bases from J, the gap between germline ends came to 9 bases. In germline, CDR1 is KGHDR, CDR2 SFDVKD. The CDR3 nucleotides are TGTGCCACCAGTGATCTCTCCAATACCCAGTACTTC. It codes for CATSDLSNTQYF.

The V and J genes are TRBV3-1 and TRBJ2-2; D is possibly TRBD2 (6 bases). The CDR3 sequence is 15 residues long. Germline V lookup: CDR1 LGHDT, CDR2 YNNKEL (reference sequence). V lost 4 bases to trimming and J lost 0 bases, with 9 bases between them. The chain's CDR3 is CASSPGGSNTGELFF. The CDR3 DNA follows: TGTGCCAGCAGCCCCGGGGGATCGAACACCGGGGAGCTGTTTTTT.

V gene TRBV20-1 combines with J gene TRBJ2-7; maybe TRBD1 (6 bases). This CDR3 is built from 12 residues. CDR1 and CDR2 (germline): DFQATT, SNEGSKA (reference sequence). With 0 bases removed from V and 6 bases from J, the gap between germline ends came to 9 bases. CDR3 sequence (DNA): TGCAGTGCTAGAGAGGACAGTATCGAGCAGTACGTC. It specifies CSAREDSIEQYV.

This chain connects TRBV20-1 to TRBJ1-2; TRBD1 matches at 8 bases. The CDR3 loop spans 12 amino acids. Germline CDR1 and CDR2: DFQATT and SNEGSKA (reference sequence). Trimming cost V 4 bases and J 5 bases; bases outside gene matches: 3. The CDR3 region is CSAIGTGYGYTF. The CDR3 coding sequence is TGCAGTGCTATCGGGACAGGTTATGGCTACACCTTC.

The V gene is TRBV3-1, the J gene TRBJ2-3; 9 bases line up with TRBD2. This CDR3 has 14 amino acids. With V trimmed by 4 bases and J by 5 bases, 4 bases remained unmatched. Per the germline V gene, CDR1 is LGHDT and CDR2 is YNNKEL (reference sequence). This CDR3 is CASSPLREGDTQYF. The CDR3, as DNA: TGTGCCAGCAGCCCGCTGCGGGAGGGAGATACGCAGTATTTT.

The genes are TRBV25-1 and TRBJ1-5; 8 bases are a match to TRBD1. Germline values: CDR1 MGHDK, CDR2 SYGVNS. The CDR3 runs to 17 residues. The J segment lost 3 bases and the V segment lost 4 bases, leaving 11 bases of the junction unmatched. The CDR3 DNA reads as TGTGCCAGCAGTGTCGACCGACAGGGGAAGTTCAATCAGCCCCAGCATTTT. Its translation: CASSVDRQGKFNQPQHF.

The chain combines TRBV19 with TRBJ2-2; TRBD1 matches 8 bases. The junction had 6 bases not matched to a gene; V was cut back by 4 bases and J by 5 bases. The germline V gene encodes CDR1 LNHDA and CDR2 SQIVND (reference sequence). This CDR3 has 15 residues. The CDR3, as DNA: TGTGCCAGTAGTACCAACAGGGGGTGGACCGGGGAGCTGTTTTTT. As protein: CASSTNRGWTGELFF. The complete variable domain, with remaining parts taken from reference TRBV19 and TRBJ2-2, reads DGGITQSPKYLFRKEGQNVTLSCEQNLNHDAMYWYRQDPGQGLRLIYYSQIVNDFQKGDIAEGYSVSREKKESFPLTVTSAQKNPTAFYLCASSTNRGWTGELFFGEGSRLTVL.

The CDR3 nucleotides are TGTGCCAGCCAGCCGGGACTAGCGTGGGAGCAGTACGTC. Residues: CASQPGLAWEQYV. The chain combines TRBV28 with TRBJ2-7; 10 bases map to TRBD2. Losses at the gene ends were 8 bases for V and 7 bases for J; bases not matched to a gene: 8. Per germline, CDR1 MDHEN and CDR2 SYDVKM. There are 13 residues in the CDR3.

The V call is TRBV15, the J call TRBJ2-2; D might be TRBD1 or TRBD2, each matching 5 bases. V lost 4 bases, J lost 3 bases, and 12 bases lay in between. The length of the CDR3 is 15 residues. CDR1 and CDR2 (germline): LNHNV, YYDKDF (reference sequence). For the CDR3, the DNA is TGTGCCACCAGCACAGGGAGCGCGTACACCGGGGAGCTGTTTTTT. This gives the protein CATSTGSAYTGELFF. The full variable domain, its missing parts supplied by reference TRBV15 and TRBJ2-2, is DAMVIQNPRYQVTQFGKPVTLSCSQTLNHNVMYWYQQKSSQAPKLLFHYYDKDFNNEADTPDNFQSRRPNTSFCFLDIRSPGLGDTAMYLCATSTGSAYTGELFFGEGSRLTVL.

V is TRBV9 and J is TRBJ2-2; maybe TRBD1 (6 bases). Trimming pared 3 bases from V and 1 base from J, leaving 13 bases between. The CDR3 contains 16 residues. Germline V gene lookup returns CDR1 SGDLS and CDR2 YYNGEE. The CDR3, as DNA: TGTGCCAGCAGCGAAGGGGGACGGTGGAACACCGGGGAGCTGTTTTTT. Residues: CASSEGGRWNTGELFF.

The genes are TRBV29-1 and TRBJ1-2; tentatively, D is TRBD1 (5 bases). Trimming cost V 0 bases and J 6 bases, with 17 bases left between them. Per the germline V gene, CDR1 is SQVTM and CDR2 is ANQGSEA. CDR3 size: 15 residues. The chain's CDR3 is CSVEDLGRAGNGYTF. DNA for the CDR3: TGCAGCGTTGAAGATCTTGGCAGGGCCGGGAATGGCTACACCTTC.

CDR3 in DNA: TGTGCCAGCACCCCGGGACAGATTCAAGGCGAGCAGTACTTC. Protein product: CASTPGQIQGEQYF. The rearrangement links TRBV12-3 or TRBV12-4 to TRBJ2-7, with TRBD1 matching over 7 bases. V shed 7 bases and J 6 bases; nucleotides not matched to a gene: 12. The CDR3 is made up of 14 amino acids.

The V and J genes are TRBV5-1 and TRBJ2-1, with 11 bases lining up with TRBD2. The V gene end was trimmed by 4 bases and the J gene end by 4 bases; junction bases not matched to a gene: 4. This CDR3 comprises 15 residues. Germline V lookup: CDR1 SGHRS, CDR2 YFSETQ. CDR3 sequence (DNA): TGCGCCAGCAGCAGGCGGACTAGCGGGTACAATGAGCAGTTCTTC. This encodes CASSRRTSGYNEQFF.

This chain links TRBV29-1 with TRBJ2-2; no firm D call. In germline, CDR1 is SQVTM, CDR2 ANQGSEA. With 3 bases removed from V and 5 bases from J, the gap between germline ends came to 10 bases. There are 13 residues in the CDR3. The CDR3 nucleotides read TGCAGCGTTGACTTCTGGGGAACCGGGGAGCTGTTTTTT. Its translation is CSVDFWGTGELFF.

The chain combines TRBV20-1 with TRBJ1-6, with D hard to call. This CDR3 comprises 14 residues. Germline CDR1 is DFQATT and CDR2 is SNEGSKA (reference sequence). Trimming cost V 3 bases and J 4 bases, with 10 bases left between them. The CDR3 spells CSASVSHYNSPLHF. Here the CDR3 DNA reads TGCAGTGCTAGTGTCAGCCATTATAATTCACCCCTCCACTTT.

The chain combines TRBV4-3 with TRBJ2-3, with 7 bases fitting TRBD1. Germline V gene sequence: CDR1 LGHNA, CDR2 YSLEER. After removal of 3 bases from V and 1 base from J, the junction contained 13 bases not matched to a gene. The CDR3 is made up of 18 amino acids. CDR3 sequence: CASSQTTPTGSGTDTQYF. The CDR3 coding sequence is TGCGCCAGCAGCCAGACTACGCCGACAGGGTCTGGCACAGATACGCAGTATTTT.